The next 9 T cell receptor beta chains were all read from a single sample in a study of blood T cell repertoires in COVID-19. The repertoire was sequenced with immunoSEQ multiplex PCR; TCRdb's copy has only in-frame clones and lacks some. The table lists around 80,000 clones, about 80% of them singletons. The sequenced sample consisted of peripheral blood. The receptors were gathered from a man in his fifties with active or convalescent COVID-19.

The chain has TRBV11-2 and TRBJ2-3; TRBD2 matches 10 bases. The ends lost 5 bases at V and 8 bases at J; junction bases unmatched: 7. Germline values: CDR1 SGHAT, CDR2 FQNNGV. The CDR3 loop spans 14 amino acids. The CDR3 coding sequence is TGTGCCAGCAGCGGAGCGGGGGGGCCAGTTACGCAGTATTTT. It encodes CASSGAGGPVTQYF.

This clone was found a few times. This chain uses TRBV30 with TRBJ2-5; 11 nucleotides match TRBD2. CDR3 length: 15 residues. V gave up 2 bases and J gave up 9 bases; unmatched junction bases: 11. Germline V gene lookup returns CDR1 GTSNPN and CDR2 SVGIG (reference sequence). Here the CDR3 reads CAWSRKGLAERAQYF. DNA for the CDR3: TGTGCCTGGAGTCGAAAGGGACTAGCGGAAAGGGCCCAGTACTTC.

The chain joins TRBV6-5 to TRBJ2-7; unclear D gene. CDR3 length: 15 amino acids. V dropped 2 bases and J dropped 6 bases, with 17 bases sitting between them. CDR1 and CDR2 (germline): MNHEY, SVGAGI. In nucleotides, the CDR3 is TGTGCCAGCAGTTACAGAGAAGCAGGCCCCCTCGAGCAGTACTTC. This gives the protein CASSYREAGPLEQYF.

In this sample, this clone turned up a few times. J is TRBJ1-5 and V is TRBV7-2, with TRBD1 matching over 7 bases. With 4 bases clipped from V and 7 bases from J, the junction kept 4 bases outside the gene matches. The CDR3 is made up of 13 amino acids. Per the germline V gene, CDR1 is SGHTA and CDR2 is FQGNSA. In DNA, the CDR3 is TGTGCCAGCAGCTGGGACAGCAGACAGCCCCAGCATTTT. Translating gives CASSWDSRQPQHF.

CDR3 amino acids: CASTPDRDDTEAFF. The CDR3 coding sequence is TGTGCCAGCACCCCAGACAGGGATGACACTGAAGCTTTCTTT. The rearrangement joins TRBV6-2 or TRBV6-3 to TRBJ1-1; TRBD1 matches 7 bases. CDR3 length equals 14 residues. The trim removed 7 bases at V and 3 bases at J, leaving 8 bases unmatched. Germline V gene data show CDR1 as MNHEY and CDR2 as SVGEGT.

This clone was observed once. The CDR3 nucleotides are TGTGCCAGCTCACCGGGCGGGCCTGCGGGGGGTCAGCCCCAGCATTTT. Its protein is CASSPGGPAGGQPQHF. The V gene is TRBV18, the J gene TRBJ1-5; D is possibly TRBD1 (5 bases). Germline CDR1 KGHSH, CDR2 LQKENI. The CDR3 sequence is 16 residues long. Trimming took 3 bases from V and 6 from J, leaving 18 bases between them.

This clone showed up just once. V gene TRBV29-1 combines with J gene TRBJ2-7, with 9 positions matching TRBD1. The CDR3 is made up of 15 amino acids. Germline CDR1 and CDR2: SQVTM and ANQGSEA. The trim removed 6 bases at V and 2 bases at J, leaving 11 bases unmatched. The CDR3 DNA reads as TGCAGCGTCCGGACAGGGGCAAACAACCCCTACGAGCAGTACTTC. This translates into CSVRTGANNPYEQYF.

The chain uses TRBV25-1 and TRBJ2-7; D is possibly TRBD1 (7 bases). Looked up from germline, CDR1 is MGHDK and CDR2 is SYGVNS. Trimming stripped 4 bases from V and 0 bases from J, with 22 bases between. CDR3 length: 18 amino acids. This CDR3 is CASSGRQGLAPSSYEQYF. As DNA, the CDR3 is TGTGCCAGCAGTGGTCGACAGGGCCTAGCGCCTAGCTCCTACGAGCAGTACTTC.

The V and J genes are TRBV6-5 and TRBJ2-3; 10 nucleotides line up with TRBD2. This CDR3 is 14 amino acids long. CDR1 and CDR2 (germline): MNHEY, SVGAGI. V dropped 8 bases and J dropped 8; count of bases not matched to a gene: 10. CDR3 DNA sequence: TGTGCCAGCGGGTTAAGCGGGGGGGCTGGTACGCAGTATTTT. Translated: CASGLSGGAGTQYF.